This is a list of T cell receptor beta chains from one sample in a study of shared clonotypes between healthy human individuals. Clones were sequenced by immunoSEQ multiplex PCR, and TCRdb holds only the in-frame ones, with some missing. Among about 2 million clones listed, 85% to 95% were seen once. Input material: naive CD8+ T cells sorted from blood. Receptors originate from a man younger than 30 in good health. The CDR3 runs from the conserved cysteine through the conserved F or W. The D gene is left open where the match is weak. The size field is filled for only some rows; it gives once, few, many or a size class.

j_call,clone_size,d_call,v_call,cdr3_aa,cdr3_nt
TRBJ2-1,NA,NA,TRBV7-9,CASSPRALSYNEQFF,TGTGCCAGCAGCCCCCGGGCCCTCTCCTACAATGAGCAGTTCTTC
TRBJ2-7,NA,NA,TRBV2,CASSEARLGDEQYF,TGTGCCAGCAGTGAAGCTAGGTTGGGAGACGAGCAGTACTTC
TRBJ1-5,NA,TRBD1,TRBV19,CASRQGIKPQHF,TGTGCCAGTAGACAGGGGATAAAGCCCCAGCATTTT
TRBJ1-3,NA,NA,TRBV9,CASSVEGRGGNTIYF,TGTGCCAGCAGCGTAGAAGGAAGGGGTGGAAACACCATATATTTT
TRBJ2-1,NA,NA,TRBV9,CASSGGNNEQFF,TGTGCCAGCAGCGGAGGAAACAATGAGCAGTTCTTC
TRBJ2-7,once,NA,TRBV5-6,CASSLRLQANYEQYF,TGTGCCAGCAGCTTGAGGTTGCAAGCGAACTACGAGCAGTACTTC
TRBJ2-5,NA,NA,TRBV7-8,CASNPGYKEETQYF,TGTGCCAGCAACCCCGGGTACAAGGAGGAGACCCAGTACTTC
TRBJ2-7,NA,NA,TRBV6-1,CASSEWGAEQYF,TGTGCCAGCAGTGAGTGGGGAGCCGAGCAGTACTTC
TRBJ1-4,NA,NA,TRBV7-6,CASSTSTWGTVEKLFF,TGTGCCAGCAGCACCTCCACGTGGGGTACGGTTGAAAAACTGTTTTTT
TRBJ2-2,NA,NA,TRBV28,CASSFGGNTGELFF,TGTGCCAGCAGTTTTGGCGGGAACACCGGGGAGCTGTTTTTT
TRBJ1-6,NA,NA,TRBV5-1,CASSQSGMPNSPLHF,TGCGCCAGCAGCCAGTCAGGGATGCCTAATTCACCCCTCCACTTT
TRBJ2-7,NA,NA,TRBV4-1,CASSQIQGADYEQYF,TGCGCCAGCAGCCAAATTCAGGGCGCGGACTACGAGCAGTACTTC
TRBJ2-7,NA,NA,TRBV29-1,CSVEAAETYEQYF,TGCAGCGTTGAAGCGGCGGAAACCTACGAGCAGTACTTC
TRBJ2-1,NA,TRBD2,TRBV7-6,CASSLLASGTRGEQFF,TGTGCCAGCAGCTTACTGGCTAGCGGGACGCGGGGTGAGCAGTTCTTC
TRBJ2-2,NA,NA,TRBV2,CASSEEEWELFF,TGTGCCAGCAGTGAGGAAGAGTGGGAGCTGTTTTTT
TRBJ2-7,NA,NA,TRBV18,CASSLRDGMYEQYF,TGTGCCAGCTCACTCCGGGACGGCATGTACGAGCAGTACTTC
TRBJ1-6,few,TRBD1,TRBV13,CASSRGDSGRSPLHF,TGTGCCAGCAGCCGTGGGGACAGTGGTCGCTCACCCCTCCACTTT
TRBJ1-6,NA,NA,TRBV30,CAFDGVRSPLHF,TGTGCCTTCGACGGCGTCCGGTCACCCCTCCACTTT
TRBJ1-2,NA,NA,TRBV30,CAWSVGNGYTF,TGTGCCTGGAGTGTGGGGAATGGCTACACCTTC
TRBJ1-2,NA,NA,TRBV6-6,CASSYSGDILYGYTF,TGTGCCAGCAGTTACTCAGGGGACATACTCTATGGCTACACCTTC
TRBJ2-2,NA,NA,TRBV10-1,CASRGVDDNPGELFF,TGCGCCAGCAGAGGCGTGGATGATAATCCCGGGGAGCTGTTTTTT
TRBJ2-7,NA,NA,TRBV7-9,CASSPEVYYEQYF,TGTGCCAGCAGCCCAGAGGTATACTACGAGCAGTACTTC
TRBJ1-2,NA,TRBD1,TRBV2,CASREGTGSLFYGYTF,TGTGCCAGCAGGGAGGGGACAGGCAGCCTCTTCTATGGCTACACCTTC
TRBJ2-1,NA,TRBD1,TRBV27,CASSFDRVNEQFF,TGTGCCAGCAGTTTCGACAGGGTAAATGAGCAGTTCTTC
TRBJ1-1,NA,NA,TRBV11-3,CASSFAGTEAFF,TGTGCCAGCAGCTTCGCTGGCACTGAAGCTTTCTTT
TRBJ2-1,once,NA,TRBV7-9,CASSSGVDEQFF,TGTGCCAGCAGCTCCGGGGTCGATGAGCAGTTCTTC
TRBJ2-3,NA,NA,TRBV27,CASSLRAQGTQYF,TGTGCCAGCAGTTTACGGGCCCAGGGTACGCAGTATTTT
TRBJ1-1,once,TRBD1,TRBV19,CASSQGGITEAFF,TGTGCCAGTAGTCAAGGGGGCATCACTGAAGCTTTCTTT
TRBJ2-5,NA,NA,TRBV11-2,CASSFPTAWGQETQYF,TGTGCCAGCAGCTTCCCGACAGCGTGGGGTCAAGAGACCCAGTACTTC
TRBJ1-2,NA,TRBD1,TRBV5-6,CASSLTGTGYGYTF,TGTGCCAGCAGCTTGACCGGGACAGGCTATGGCTACACCTTC
TRBJ1-1,NA,NA,TRBV2,CASKLTTNMYMNTEAFF,TGTGCCAGCAAATTAACCACGAACATGTACATGAACACTGAAGCTTTCTTT
TRBJ2-1,NA,TRBD2,TRBV7-8,CASSLFQRGGSYNEQFF,TGTGCCAGCAGCTTATTCCAGCGGGGGGGCTCCTACAATGAGCAGTTCTTC
TRBJ1-6,NA,NA,TRBV9,CASSVAGTLPLHF,TGTGCCAGCAGCGTAGCTGGCACTCTCCCCCTCCACTTT
TRBJ2-7,NA,NA,TRBV11-3,CASSFKLGYEQYF,TGTGCCAGCAGCTTTAAACTAGGCTACGAGCAGTACTTC
TRBJ1-1,NA,TRBD1,TRBV11-2,CASSGGSDRGTEAFF,TGTGCCAGCAGCGGGGGATCGGACAGGGGCACTGAAGCTTTCTTT
TRBJ2-7,NA,NA,TRBV7-3,CASSFTLGDEQYF,TGTGCCAGCAGCTTTACGTTGGGGGACGAGCAGTACTTC
TRBJ1-5,NA,NA,TRBV7-8,CASSLVPGYSNQPQHF,TGTGCCAGCAGCTTAGTCCCGGGATATAGCAATCAGCCCCAGCATTTT
TRBJ1-2,NA,NA,TRBV27,CASSLRAGDLGYTF,TGTGCCAGCAGTTTAAGGGCAGGGGATCTCGGCTACACCTTC
TRBJ2-7,NA,NA,TRBV30,CAWSVQAPTDEQYF,TGTGCCTGGAGTGTACAAGCTCCGACGGACGAGCAGTACTTC
TRBJ1-2,NA,TRBD1,TRBV2,CASSEATTGAYGYTF,TGTGCCAGCAGTGAAGCAACGACAGGGGCCTATGGCTACACCTTC
TRBJ2-7,NA,NA,TRBV30,CAWTPLDNVYEQYF,TGTGCCTGGACTCCGCTCGACAACGTCTACGAGCAGTACTTC
TRBJ2-3,NA,TRBD2,TRBV10-3,CAISESKREVIDTQYF,TGTGCCATCAGTGAGTCTAAGCGGGAGGTTATAGATACGCAGTATTTT
TRBJ1-3,NA,TRBD1,TRBV13,CASSADRDGNTIYF,TGTGCCAGCAGCGCCGACAGGGATGGAAACACCATATATTTT
TRBJ2-7,NA,TRBD2,TRBV4-3,CASSQEVASGGAYEQYF,TGCGCCAGCAGCCAAGAGGTGGCGAGCGGGGGTGCCTACGAGCAGTACTTC
TRBJ2-5,NA,NA,TRBV9,CASSVDLVTQYF,TGTGCCAGCAGCGTAGATTTGGTGACCCAGTACTTC
TRBJ2-7,NA,NA,TRBV5-5,CASSFITDEQYF,TGTGCCAGCAGCTTTATTACTGACGAGCAGTACTTC
TRBJ2-3,NA,NA,TRBV7-9,CASSPDRSPDTQYF,TGTGCCAGCAGCCCCGACAGGTCCCCAGATACGCAGTATTTT
TRBJ2-1,NA,TRBD1,TRBV4-1,CASSIQGAGNNEQFF,TGCGCCAGCAGCATACAGGGGGCTGGTAACAATGAGCAGTTCTTC
TRBJ1-5,once,NA,TRBV11-2,CASSGGGRNQPQHF,TGTGCCAGCAGCGGGGGGGGGAGAAATCAGCCCCAGCATTTT
TRBJ1-5,NA,TRBD1,TRBV9,CASSVAGGSQPQHF,TGTGCCAGCAGCGTAGCAGGGGGCAGTCAGCCCCAGCATTTT
TRBJ2-3,NA,NA,TRBV7-8,CASSLVGGAGTDTQYF,TGTGCCAGCAGCTTAGTTGGGGGGGCCGGCACAGATACGCAGTATTTT
TRBJ2-7,NA,TRBD1,TRBV6-1,CASSEVGAGGVEQYF,TGTGCCAGCAGTGAAGTAGGGGCAGGGGGCGTCGAGCAGTACTTC
TRBJ2-7,NA,TRBD2,TRBV27,CASSPGLATYEQYF,TGTGCCAGCAGCCCGGGACTAGCGACCTACGAGCAGTACTTC
TRBJ2-5,NA,NA,TRBV13,CASSPGLQETQYF,TGTGCCAGCAGCCCGGGACTTCAAGAGACCCAGTACTTC
TRBJ2-4,NA,NA,TRBV28,CASSLNPPAWGKNIQYF,TGTGCCAGCAGTTTAAACCCTCCGGCCTGGGGCAAAAACATTCAGTACTTC